This TCR beta chain was recorded in a study of T cell changes during pregnancy in multiple sclerosis (dated by TCRdb to about 2019). Regarding the research as a whole: In women with multiple sclerosis, the researchers looked at how the T cell repertoire shifted as pregnancy progressed.

Library preparation employed the immunoSEQ multiplex PCR assay. Imported from immuneACCESS, the table was reduced by TCRdb to in-frame sequences with V and J called. These copies leave out some clones; in studies compared against another copy, an unresolved V gene accounts for under half, and the cause of the remainder is not known. The sample table records roughly 46,000 clones; 80% to 95% of these occur just once. The ten top clones hold under 2.5% of the sample. From the germline V gene, CDR1 is MDHEN and CDR2 is SYDVKM. Germline trimming amounts to 6 bases on V and 8 bases on J, with 6 as the count of junction bases outside the gene matches. Its CDR3 holds 13 amino acids, cysteine through phenylalanine. The kept DNA is CDR3 alone, 39 bases in frame from the first base. Regarding this clone: Its antigen is unknown. No much larger clone exists at a distance of one base, and base qualities are not known.

The clonotype originates from a female donor with multiple sclerosis, enrolled in a pregnancy study. This receptor chain uses TRBV28 and TRBJ1-4; the junction holds 7 bases that match TRBD1. The material sequenced was peripheral blood, taken in the third trimester of pregnancy. Here is the DNA: TGTGCCAGCAGGTTGACAGGGACGGAAAAACTGTTTTTT. This sequence encodes CASRLTGTEKLFF.